The 3 T cell receptor beta chains given below trace back to one sample, sequenced in a study of blood T cell repertoires in COVID-19. Data came from immunoSEQ multiplex PCR; TCRdb stores just in-frame clones and leaves some out. The sample contains fewer than 400,000 clones, under 95% of which appear only once. Sequences were obtained from PBMCs or T cells enriched from blood (not recorded which). The receptors originated from a woman aged 25 to 45 who had recovered from COVID-19.

The CDR3 spells CASSFEVGEQYF. CDR3 coding DNA: TGTGCCAGCAGTTTTGAGGTTGGCGAGCAGTACTTC. This chain joins TRBV28 and TRBJ2-7; D not certain. The CDR3 is 12 residues long. V shed 3 bases and J shed 6 bases, with 9 bases lying between them. Germline V gene data show CDR1 as MDHEN and CDR2 as SYDVKM.

This chain joins TRBV10-3 and TRBJ1-1; weak D call: TRBD1 (5 bases). V gave up 5 bases and J gave up 5 bases, with 15 bases separating them. The CDR3 is 14 amino acids. Germline CDR1 is ENHRY and CDR2 is SYGVKD. The CDR3 coding sequence is TGTGCCATCAGTCCGGGGGGGAAAGATACTGAAGCTTTCTTT. This sequence encodes CAISPGGKDTEAFF.

The chain employs TRBV7-6 and TRBJ2-7; possibly TRBD1 for D (6 bases). The germline CDR1 and CDR2 sequences are SGHVS and FNYEAQ. This CDR3 is 16 amino acids long. The V end was cut by 1 base, the J end by 2 bases, with 15 bases between. The CDR3 DNA is TGTGCCAGCAGCTTAGAGCCAGTGGGACAAGCCTACGAGCAGTACTTC. Protein: CASSLEPVGQAYEQYF.